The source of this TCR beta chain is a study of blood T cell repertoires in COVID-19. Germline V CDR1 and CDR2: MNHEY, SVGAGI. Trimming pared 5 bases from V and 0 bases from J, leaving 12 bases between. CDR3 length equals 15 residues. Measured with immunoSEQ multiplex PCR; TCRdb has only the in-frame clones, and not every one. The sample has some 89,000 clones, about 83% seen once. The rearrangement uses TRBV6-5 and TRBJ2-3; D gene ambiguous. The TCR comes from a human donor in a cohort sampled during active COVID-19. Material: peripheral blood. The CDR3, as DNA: TGTGCCAGCAGTCTAGGCGGAGCTAGCACAGATACGCAGTATTTT. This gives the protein CASSLGGASTDTQYF.